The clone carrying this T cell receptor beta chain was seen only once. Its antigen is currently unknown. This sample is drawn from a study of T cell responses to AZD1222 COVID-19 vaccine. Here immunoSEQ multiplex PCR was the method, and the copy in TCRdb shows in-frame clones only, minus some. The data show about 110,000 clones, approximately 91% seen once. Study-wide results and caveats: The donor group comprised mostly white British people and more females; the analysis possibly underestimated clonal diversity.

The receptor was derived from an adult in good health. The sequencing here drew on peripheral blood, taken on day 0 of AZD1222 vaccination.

The chain's CDR3 is CAWRRRAGAYEQYF. The CDR3 nucleotides read TGTGCCTGGAGGCGAAGGGCGGGGGCCTACGAGCAGTACTTC. The chain uses TRBV30 and TRBJ2-7; 7 nucleotides line up with TRBD2. CDR3 size: 14 residues. The V gene's germline CDR1 is GTSNPN and CDR2 SVGIG (reference sequence). J lost 2 bases, V lost 3 bases, and 7 bases had no gene match.